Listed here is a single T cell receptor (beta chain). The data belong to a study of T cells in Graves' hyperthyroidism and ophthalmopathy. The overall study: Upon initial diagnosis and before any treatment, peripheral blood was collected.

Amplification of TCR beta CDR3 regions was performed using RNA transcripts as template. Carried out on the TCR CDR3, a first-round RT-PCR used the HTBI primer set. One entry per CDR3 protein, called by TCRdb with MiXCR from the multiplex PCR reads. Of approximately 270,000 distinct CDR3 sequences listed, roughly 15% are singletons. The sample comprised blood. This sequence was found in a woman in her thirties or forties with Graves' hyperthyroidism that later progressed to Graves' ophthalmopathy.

The CDR3 sequence: CASGNGAGYNEQFF. CDR3 DNA sequence: TGTGCCAGCGGTAACGGGGCTGGGTACAATGAGCAGTTCTTC. V gene TRBV7-2 combines with J gene TRBJ2-1; tentatively, D is TRBD1 or TRBD2 (5 bases each). CDR1 and CDR2 (germline): SGHTA, FQGNSA. V was clipped by 8 bases and J by 4 bases, with 15 bases between them. This CDR3 comprises 14 residues.